This entry features one T cell receptor (beta chain) sequence. Its antigen is unidentified. These data are taken from a study of T cells in Graves' hyperthyroidism and ophthalmopathy. Study findings and constraints: Ophthalmopathy was identified by the model a median 6.5 months ahead of onset.

The V gene lost 7 bases and the J gene lost 6 bases, with 17 bases spanning the gap. The CDR3 totals 13 residues. Germline lookup yields CDR1 DFQATT and CDR2 SNEGSKA (reference sequence). Amplification yielded TCR beta CDR3 regions, with RNA transcripts as the source. In the first-round RT-PCR of the TCR CDR3, the HTBI primer set was used. A single record per CDR3 protein comes from TCRdb applying MiXCR to the multiplex PCR reads. The sample records about 380,000 distinct CDR3 sequences, more than 12% being singletons. Sequencing used blood. The V and J genes are TRBV20-1 and TRBJ2-3; D could derive from TRBD1 or TRBD2 (6 bases each). The TCR was taken from a woman aged 25 to 45 with Graves' ophthalmopathy. Here the CDR3 reads CSVTPGAVDTQYF. The CDR3 region has the DNA TGCAGTGTTACCCCGGGGGCCGTCGATACGCAGTATTTT.